These T cell receptor beta chains were read from a single sample in a study of cytomegalovirus exposure and HLA in healthy donors. Using immunoSEQ multiplex PCR, the repertoire was profiled, and TCRdb retains in-frame clones only, with some absent. The data hold some 130,000 clones, with about 80% observed a single time. Sequenced material: PBMCs. The source is a human donor in good health. Each CDR3 is given with its conserved first and last residue. A D gene is named only where the DNA matches it firmly. For some rows the clone size is stated as once, few or many, or as a class when expanded; others skip it.

v_call	cdr3_length	j_call	d_call	clone_size	cdr3_nt	cdr3_aa
TRBV12-5	15	TRBJ1-5	.	.	TGTGCTAGTGGGTTGGCAAACAGGGCCGGTCAGCCCCAGCATTTT	CASGLANRAGQPQHF
TRBV29-1	14	TRBJ2-7	TRBD2	.	TGCAGCGTTGAACTAGCGGGGAGCATTAACGAGCAGTACTTC	CSVELAGSINEQYF
TRBV5-8	15	TRBJ1-5	TRBD1	.	TGTGCCAGCAGCCCTAGGACAGGGGTCAATCAGCCCCAGCATTTT	CASSPRTGVNQPQHF
TRBV7-9	15	TRBJ2-5	.	.	TGTTCCAGCAGCTTATTGTCCGGGGTTGATGAGGCCCAGTACTTC	CSSSLLSGVDEAQYF
TRBV7-9	14	TRBJ2-5	TRBD2	.	TGTGCCAGCAGTCCCGGGGGGGCCGAGGAGACCCAGTACTTC	CASSPGGAEETQYF
TRBV19	16	TRBJ1-2	.	.	TGTGCCAGTAGTATTAGTCGAGGAGCAACTAACTATGGCTACACCTTC	CASSISRGATNYGYTF
TRBV7-2	14	TRBJ2-7	.	.	TGTGCCAGCAGCTCCACAGACACCGCCTACGAGCAGTACTTC	CASSSTDTAYEQYF
TRBV6-1	19	TRBJ1-2	TRBD1	.	TGTGCCAGCAGTGAAGCGCGTTGGGACAGGGATGGAGGGATCTATGGCTACACCTTC	CASSEARWDRDGGIYGYTF
TRBV11-2	14	TRBJ1-1	TRBD1	.	TGTGCCAGCAGCCCGACAGGGTGGGGCACTGAAGCTTTCTTT	CASSPTGWGTEAFF
TRBV4-1	15	TRBJ2-7	TRBD2	.	TGCGCCAGCAGCCAAGTTGTAGCGGGGGGCTACGAGCAGTACTTC	CASSQVVAGGYEQYF
TRBV19	14	TRBJ1-3	.	.	TGTGCCAGTAGGATTCGGAGCTCTGGAAACACCATATATTTT	CASRIRSSGNTIYF
TRBV27	16	TRBJ2-2	TRBD2	.	TGTGCCAGCAGTTTCCCTAGCGGGGTCAACACCGGGGAGCTGTTTTTT	CASSFPSGVNTGELFF
TRBV19	15	TRBJ2-3	TRBD1	.	TGTGCCAGTAGTACAGGACAGGGGTCAAGAGATACGCAGTATTTT	CASSTGQGSRDTQYF
TRBV5-8	17	TRBJ1-5	TRBD1	.	TGTGCCAGCAGCGGGGGGTTCGAGAGGGGGCCCAATCAGCCCCAGCATTTT	CASSGGFERGPNQPQHF
TRBV5-1	14	TRBJ2-7	.	once	TGCGCCAGCAGCTTAGGGGGGGCGAGCGACGAGCAGTACTTC	CASSLGGASDEQYF
TRBV7-2	17	TRBJ2-3	TRBD2	.	TGTGCCAGCAGCTCCCGGGGGGGAACAGTGGCCACAGATACGCAGTATTTT	CASSSRGGTVATDTQYF
TRBV5-1	15	TRBJ2-1	.	.	TGCGCCAGCAGCGTTCAGGGAAGGGGGGGCAATGAGCAGTTCTTC	CASSVQGRGGNEQFF
TRBV7-9	13	TRBJ1-4	.	.	TGTGCCAGCAGCGACGGGGGGGATGAAAAACTGTTTTTT	CASSDGGDEKLFF
TRBV10-3	13	TRBJ1-6	.	.	TGTGCCATCAGTTCCGGGAATGGGTCACCCCTCCACTTT	CAISSGNGSPLHF
TRBV11-2	17	TRBJ2-3	TRBD2	.	TGTGCCAGCAGCTTAGAAGGCAGCGGGGGGTCCACAGATACGCAGTATTTT	CASSLEGSGGSTDTQYF
TRBV4-2	15	TRBJ2-2	.	few	TGTGCCAGCAGCCAAGTTCCCACCTCGGCCGGGGAGCTGTTTTTT	CASSQVPTSAGELFF
TRBV4-1	15	TRBJ1-1	TRBD1	.	TGCGCCAGCAGCCGATTGCCAGGGGGCGCGACCGAAGCTTTCTTT	CASSRLPGGATEAFF
TRBV7-6	13	TRBJ1-5	.	.	TGTGCCAGCAGCTCCGGGACTTTGAAGCCCCAGCATTTT	CASSSGTLKPQHF
TRBV18	14	TRBJ1-1	.	.	TGTGCCAGCTCACCAGCAGCGATTAACACTGAAGCTTTCTTT	CASSPAAINTEAFF
TRBV5-1	17	TRBJ1-4	TRBD1	.	TGCGCCAGCGCCCAGGGGGTGGATAGTAGAGCTAATGAAAAACTGTTTTTT	CASAQGVDSRANEKLFF
TRBV2	16	TRBJ2-7	TRBD2	.	TGTGCCAGCAGTGACCCCCCTAGCGGGGGGGCATACGAGCAGTACTTC	CASSDPPSGGAYEQYF
TRBV5-4	16	TRBJ1-2	.	.	TGTGCCAGCAGCTTGGGTGCAGGGGCTTTTCCCTATGGCTACACCTTC	CASSLGAGAFPYGYTF
TRBV9	15	TRBJ2-5	.	once	TGTGCCAGCAGCGGAGGGCGGGGCGGCGGGGAGACCCAGTACTTC	CASSGGRGGGETQYF
TRBV5-1	15	TRBJ2-7	.	.	TGCGCCAGCAGCTTGGATCGGGGGATAGAGGACGAGCAGTACTTC	CASSLDRGIEDEQYF
TRBV9	13	TRBJ2-5	.	.	TGTGCCAGCAGCAACACTCGGGGGGAGACCCAGTACTTC	CASSNTRGETQYF
TRBV7-9	15	TRBJ1-6	TRBD1	.	TGTGCCAGCAGACTAGGGCGGGACAGGGATTCACCCCTCCACTTT	CASRLGRDRDSPLHF
TRBV6-5	16	TRBJ2-3	TRBD1	.	TGTGCCAGCAGTTACGGGGACAGCTCTTACACAGATACGCAGTATTTT	CASSYGDSSYTDTQYF
TRBV7-9	13	TRBJ1-1	.	few	TGTGCCAGCAGTCCACGGGGGGAAACTGAAGCTTTCTTT	CASSPRGETEAFF
TRBV7-6	16	TRBJ2-5	.	.	TGTGCCAGCAGCCCCCAGCATAGCGTGAACCAAGAGACCCAGTACTTC	CASSPQHSVNQETQYF
TRBV9	15	TRBJ2-2	.	.	TGTGCCAGCAGCGAATGGGGGGCGAACACCGGGGAGCTGTTTTTT	CASSEWGANTGELFF
TRBV5-4	16	TRBJ2-5	TRBD2	.	TGTGCCAGCAGCCGGTCGGCAGGGAGGGCCCAAGAGACCCAGTACTTC	CASSRSAGRAQETQYF
TRBV25-1	16	TRBJ2-3	.	.	TGTGCCAGCAGTGAATTAGGTCGACAGTACACAGATACGCAGTATTTT	CASSELGRQYTDTQYF
TRBV7-8	15	TRBJ2-4	.	.	TGTGCCAGCAGCGGAAACAGGGTCGCCAAAAACATTCAGTACTTC	CASSGNRVAKNIQYF
TRBV5-1	20	TRBJ2-1	TRBD1	.	TGCGCCAGCAGCCCTCGAGGGGGCGGGTTGAAAATTAGCTCCTACAATGAGCAGTTCTTC	CASSPRGGGLKISSYNEQFF
TRBV15	16	TRBJ2-1	TRBD2	once	TGTGCCACCAGCAGAGTCTGGGCGCGGGGGGGAAATGAGCAGTTCTTC	CATSRVWARGGNEQFF
TRBV18	17	TRBJ2-6	TRBD2	.	TGTGCCAGCTCATCAGCGGGGGGGCAATCTGGGGCCAACGTCCTGACTTTC	CASSSAGGQSGANVLTF
TRBV15	14	TRBJ2-7	TRBD1	.	TGTGCCACCAGCATAGGGCAGGGGGACTACGAGCAGTACTTC	CATSIGQGDYEQYF
TRBV5-1	13	TRBJ1-1	.	few	TGCGCCAGCAGCTCTAGGGGGAACACTGAAGCTTTCTTT	CASSSRGNTEAFF
TRBV2	12	TRBJ2-7	TRBD1	.	TGTGCCAGCAGAGCCAGGGGGTACGAGCAGTACTTC	CASRARGYEQYF
TRBV4-2	16	TRBJ2-3	TRBD2	.	TGTGCCAGCAGCCACGATGCTAGCGGTGATATAGATACGCAGTATTTT	CASSHDASGDIDTQYF
TRBV13	20	TRBJ2-1	.	once	TGTGCCAGCAGCTCCGACGGCCGACAGGGTAGGGGACTAGAGTGGGTTGAGCAGTTCTTC	CASSSDGRQGRGLEWVEQFF
TRBV4-1	19	TRBJ1-4	TRBD1	.	TGCGCCAGCAGCCAAGATCCCGGACAGGGGGCCTGGGGTAATGAAAAACTGTTTTTT	CASSQDPGQGAWGNEKLFF
TRBV5-1	13	TRBJ1-5	.	few	TGCGCCAGCAGCTTGGGGTTAGATCAGCCCCAGCATTTT	CASSLGLDQPQHF
TRBV9	14	TRBJ1-4	.	few	TGTGCCAGCAGCGTAGGACAGAGTAATGAAAAACTGTTTTTT	CASSVGQSNEKLFF
TRBV6-6	13	TRBJ1-1	.	.	TGTGCCAGCAGTTACGTGGCTAACACTGAAGCTTTCTTT	CASSYVANTEAFF
TRBV19	14	TRBJ2-7	.	.	TGTGCCAGTAGTGCTGGGGCCACACGCTACGAGCAGTACTTC	CASSAGATRYEQYF
TRBV6-5	15	TRBJ1-1	.	.	TGTGCCAGCAGTTACTCTCTCGACATGAACACTGAAGCTTTCTTT	CASSYSLDMNTEAFF
TRBV14	14	TRBJ1-2	.	.	TGTGCCAGCAGCGACTATGGGGACTTCTATGGCTACACCTTC	CASSDYGDFYGYTF